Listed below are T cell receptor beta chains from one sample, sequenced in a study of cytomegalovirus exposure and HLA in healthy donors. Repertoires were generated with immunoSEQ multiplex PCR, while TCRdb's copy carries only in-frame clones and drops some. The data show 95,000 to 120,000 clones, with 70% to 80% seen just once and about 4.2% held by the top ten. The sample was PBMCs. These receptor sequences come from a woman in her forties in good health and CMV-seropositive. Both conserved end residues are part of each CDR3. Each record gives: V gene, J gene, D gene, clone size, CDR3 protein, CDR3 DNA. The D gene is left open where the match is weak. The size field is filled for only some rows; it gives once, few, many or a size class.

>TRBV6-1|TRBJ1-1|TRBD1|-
CASSSQGGSNTEAFF
TGTGCCAGCAGCTCACAGGGGGGATCGAACACTGAAGCTTTCTTT
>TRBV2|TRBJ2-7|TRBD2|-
CASSAGTSGYEQYF
TGTGCCAGCAGTGCTGGGACTAGCGGCTACGAGCAGTACTTC
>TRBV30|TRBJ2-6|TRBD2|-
CAWSGIAGGANVLTF
TGTGCCTGGAGCGGGATAGCGGGTGGGGCCAACGTCCTGACTTTC
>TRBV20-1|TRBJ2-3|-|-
CSAHQDTQYF
TGCAGTGCTCACCAGGATACGCAGTATTTT
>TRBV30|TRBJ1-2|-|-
CAWRRGGANYGYTF
TGTGCCTGGAGGAGGGGGGGAGCTAACTATGGCTACACCTTC
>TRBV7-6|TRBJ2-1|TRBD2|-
CASSSWTSGSYNEQFF
TGTGCCAGCAGCTCCTGGACTAGCGGTTCCTACAATGAGCAGTTCTTC
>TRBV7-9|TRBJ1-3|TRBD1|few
CASRHTGEGNTIYF
TGTGCCAGCAGGCATACAGGGGAGGGAAACACCATATATTTT
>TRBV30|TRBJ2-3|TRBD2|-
CAWTSGIAADTQYF
TGTGCCTGGACTAGCGGGATAGCGGCAGATACGCAGTATTTT
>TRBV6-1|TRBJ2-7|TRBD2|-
CASSGTSGSVRSFDEQYF
TGTGCCAGCAGTGGGACTAGCGGGAGTGTCCGTAGTTTTGACGAGCAGTACTTC
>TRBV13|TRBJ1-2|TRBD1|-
CASSPGQANYGYTF
TGTGCCAGCAGCCCGGGACAGGCCAACTATGGCTACACCTTC
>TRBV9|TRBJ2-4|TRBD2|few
CASSVEPGGANIQYF
TGTGCCAGCAGCGTAGAGCCCGGGGGGGCAAACATTCAGTACTTC
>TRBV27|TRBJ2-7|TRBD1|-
CASSLRQGVYEQYF
TGTGCCAGCAGTCTGAGACAGGGTGTCTACGAGCAGTACTTC
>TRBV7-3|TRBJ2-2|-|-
CASSLTVSTGELFF
TGTGCCAGCAGCTTGACAGTGAGCACCGGGGAGCTGTTTTTT
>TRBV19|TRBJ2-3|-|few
CASNEVTSTDTQYF
TGTGCCAGTAATGAAGTAACTAGCACAGATACGCAGTATTTT
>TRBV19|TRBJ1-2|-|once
CASSPDRYGYTF
TGTGCCAGTAGTCCCGACAGATATGGCTACACCTTC
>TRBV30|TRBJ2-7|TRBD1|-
CAGFDRATYEQYF
TGTGCCGGATTTGACAGGGCTACCTACGAGCAGTACTTC
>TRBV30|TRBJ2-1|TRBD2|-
CAWKGLAGGLSRYNEQFF
TGTGCCTGGAAGGGACTAGCGGGGGGCCTCTCACGTTACAATGAGCAGTTCTTC
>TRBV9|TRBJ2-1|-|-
CASSVEAAGVGDEQFF
TGTGCCAGCAGCGTAGAGGCGGCGGGCGTTGGGGATGAGCAGTTCTTC
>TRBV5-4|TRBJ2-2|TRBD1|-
CASSGPDRVGGELFF
TGTGCCAGCAGCGGACCGGACAGGGTCGGCGGGGAGCTGTTTTTT
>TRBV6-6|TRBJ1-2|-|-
CASSQTEAYGYTF
TGTGCCAGCAGTCAGACAGAAGCCTATGGCTACACCTTC
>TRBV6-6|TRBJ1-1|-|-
CASSQGYTEAFF
TGTGCCAGCAGTCAGGGGTACACTGAAGCTTTCTTT
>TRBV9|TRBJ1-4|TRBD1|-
CASSSFPGTGNEKLFF
TGTGCCAGCAGCTCTTTTCCAGGGACAGGGAATGAAAAACTGTTTTTT
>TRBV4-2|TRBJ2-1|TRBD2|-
CASSQESLAGPHNEQFF
TGTGCCAGCAGCCAAGAATCACTAGCGGGCCCCCACAATGAGCAGTTCTTC
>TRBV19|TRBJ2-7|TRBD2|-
CASSMTSGRSYEQYF
TGTGCCAGTAGCATGACTAGCGGGAGATCCTACGAGCAGTACTTC
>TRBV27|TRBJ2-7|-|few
CASSLTDAGIGEQYF
TGTGCCAGCAGTTTAACGGATGCGGGGATTGGCGAGCAGTACTTC
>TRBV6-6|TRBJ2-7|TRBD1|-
CASSYSGTGYEQYF
TGTGCCAGCAGTTACTCCGGGACAGGCTACGAGCAGTACTTC
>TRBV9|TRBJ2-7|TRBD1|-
CASSVGTGAYEQYF
TGTGCCAGCAGCGTAGGGACAGGAGCCTACGAGCAGTACTTC
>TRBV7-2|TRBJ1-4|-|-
CASAGVNEKLFF
TGTGCCAGCGCAGGGGTTAATGAAAAACTGTTTTTT
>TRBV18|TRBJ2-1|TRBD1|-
CASSPVWDRLNEQFF
TGTGCCAGCTCACCTGTCTGGGACAGGCTCAATGAGCAGTTCTTC
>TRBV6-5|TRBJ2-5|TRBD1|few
CASRTGGYQETQYF
TGTGCCAGCAGGACAGGGGGCTACCAAGAGACCCAGTACTTC
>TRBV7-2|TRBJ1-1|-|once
CASSGQTNTEAFF
TGTGCCAGCAGCGGACAGACGAACACTGAAGCTTTCTTT
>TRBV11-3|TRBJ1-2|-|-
CASSFQGQANYGYTF
TGTGCCAGCAGCTTCCAGGGGCAGGCAAACTATGGCTACACCTTC
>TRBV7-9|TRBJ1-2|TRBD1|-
CASNGPKKSGTGPNYGYTF
TGTGCCAGCAACGGTCCCAAGAAATCCGGGACAGGGCCTAACTATGGCTACACCTTC
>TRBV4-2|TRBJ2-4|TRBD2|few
CASSQNKGGVSGDIQYF
TGTGCCAGCAGCCAAAACAAGGGAGGGGTGTCGGGAGACATTCAGTACTTC
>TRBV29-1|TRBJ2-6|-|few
CSVVAGASGANVLTF
TGCAGCGTTGTTGCCGGTGCCTCTGGGGCCAACGTCCTGACTTTC
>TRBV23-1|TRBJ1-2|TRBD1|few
CASSQGTAANYGYTF
TGCGCCAGCAGTCAGGGGACAGCCGCTAACTATGGCTACACCTTC
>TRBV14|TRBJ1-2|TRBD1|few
CASSQRIGQGALTAYGYTF
TGTGCCAGCAGCCAACGTATCGGACAGGGGGCCCTAACGGCCTATGGCTACACCTTC
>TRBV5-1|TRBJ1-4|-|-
CASSRTATNEKLFF
TGCGCCAGCAGCCGGACAGCAACTAATGAAAAACTGTTTTTT
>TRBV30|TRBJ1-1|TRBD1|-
CAWSSRGREAFF
TGTGCCTGGAGTTCCAGGGGGCGGGAAGCTTTCTTT
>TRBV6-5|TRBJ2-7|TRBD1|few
CASSYTDRAGYEQYF
TGTGCCAGCAGTTACACGGACAGGGCGGGGTACGAGCAGTACTTC
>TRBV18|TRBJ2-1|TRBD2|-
CASSPPGLAGYNEQFF
TGTGCCAGCTCACCACCGGGACTAGCGGGCTACAATGAGCAGTTCTTC
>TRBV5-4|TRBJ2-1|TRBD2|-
CASSLYVGGGASYNEQFF
TGTGCCAGCAGCTTGTATGTTGGCGGGGGGGCTTCCTACAATGAGCAGTTCTTC
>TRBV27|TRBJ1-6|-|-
CASSHPGGWAAGAPLHF
TGTGCCAGCAGTCACCCGGGGGGATGGGCCGCTGGGGCACCCCTCCACTTT
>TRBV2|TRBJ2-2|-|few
CASIQRNTGELFF
TGTGCCAGCATCCAGCGGAACACCGGGGAGCTGTTTTTT
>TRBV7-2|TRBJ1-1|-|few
CASSLRGRDTEAFF
TGTGCCAGCAGCTTGCGGGGTAGGGACACTGAAGCTTTCTTT
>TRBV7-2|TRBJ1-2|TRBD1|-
CASNKGQAFLGYGYTF
TGTGCCAGCAATAAGGGACAGGCCTTTTTAGGCTATGGCTACACCTTC
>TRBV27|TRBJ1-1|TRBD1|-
CASSLYGGGGGVKYTEAFF
TGTGCCAGCAGTTTATATGGAGGGGGCGGGGGGGTAAAATACACTGAAGCTTTCTTT
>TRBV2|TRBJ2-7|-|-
CASRGIGESYEQYF
TGTGCCAGCAGGGGGATCGGGGAGTCCTACGAGCAGTACTTC
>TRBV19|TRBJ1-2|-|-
CASKRKNYGYTF
TGTGCCAGTAAGAGGAAAAACTATGGCTACACCTTC
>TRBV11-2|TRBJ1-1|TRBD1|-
CASSFGTVGTEAFF
TGTGCCAGCAGCTTTGGGACAGTCGGAACTGAAGCTTTCTTT
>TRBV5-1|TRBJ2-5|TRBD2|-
CASSIRGGQETQYF
TGCGCCAGCAGCATACGCGGGGGACAAGAGACCCAGTACTTC
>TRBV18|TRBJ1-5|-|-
CASSPSSLYQPQHF
TGTGCCAGCTCACCTTCCAGTCTTTATCAGCCCCAGCATTTT
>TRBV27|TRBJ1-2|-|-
CATFQSRGSYGYTF
TGTGCCACATTTCAGAGTAGGGGATCCTATGGCTACACCTTC
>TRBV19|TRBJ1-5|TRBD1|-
CASSPSYGTGGQPQHF
TGTGCCAGTAGTCCGTCTTATGGGACAGGGGGGCAGCCCCAGCATTTT